This entry features one T cell receptor (beta chain) sequence. Its target is unknown. PCR was run on genomic DNA. Multiplex PCR with 30 forward and 13 reverse primers amplified the TCR beta CDR3. TCRdb itself ran the multiplex PCR reads through MiXCR, one entry per CDR3 protein. This sample yields a few hundred thousand distinct CDR3 sequences, of which around 47% are seen a single time; roughly an eighth belongs to the top ten. V was pared by 8 bases and J by 7 bases, with 21 bases between. The CDR3 spans 14 residues. Germline loops: CDR1 SGDLS, CDR2 YYNGEE. The data belong to a study of type 1 and type 2 diabetes patients. General observations from the study: Type 2 diabetes patients had few highly-expanded CD4+ clones, median one.

This clonotype was obtained from a man aged 18 to 29 with type 2 diabetes. The J gene is TRBJ1-2, the V gene TRBV9, with D possibly matching TRBD1 (5 bases). Sequencing was carried out using peripheral blood mononuclear cells (PBMCs). The CDR3 DNA reads TGTGCCAGTACAGATAACCGCTATGACAGTGGCTACACCTTC. This gives the protein CASTDNRYDSGYTF.